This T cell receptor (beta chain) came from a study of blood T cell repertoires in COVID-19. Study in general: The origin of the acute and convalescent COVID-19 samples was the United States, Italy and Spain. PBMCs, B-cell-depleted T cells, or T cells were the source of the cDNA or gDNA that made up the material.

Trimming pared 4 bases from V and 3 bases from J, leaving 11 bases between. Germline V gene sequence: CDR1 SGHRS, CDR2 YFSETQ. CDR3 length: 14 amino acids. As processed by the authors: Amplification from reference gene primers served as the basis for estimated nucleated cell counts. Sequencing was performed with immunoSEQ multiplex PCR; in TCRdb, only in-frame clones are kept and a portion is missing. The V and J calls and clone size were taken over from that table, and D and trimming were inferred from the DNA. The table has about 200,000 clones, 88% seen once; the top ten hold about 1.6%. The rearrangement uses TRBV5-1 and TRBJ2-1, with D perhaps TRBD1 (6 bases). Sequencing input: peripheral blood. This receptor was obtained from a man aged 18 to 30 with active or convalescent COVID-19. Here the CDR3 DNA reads TGCGCCAGCAGCATCGGGACAAACTACAATGAGCAGTTCTTC. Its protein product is CASSIGTNYNEQFF.